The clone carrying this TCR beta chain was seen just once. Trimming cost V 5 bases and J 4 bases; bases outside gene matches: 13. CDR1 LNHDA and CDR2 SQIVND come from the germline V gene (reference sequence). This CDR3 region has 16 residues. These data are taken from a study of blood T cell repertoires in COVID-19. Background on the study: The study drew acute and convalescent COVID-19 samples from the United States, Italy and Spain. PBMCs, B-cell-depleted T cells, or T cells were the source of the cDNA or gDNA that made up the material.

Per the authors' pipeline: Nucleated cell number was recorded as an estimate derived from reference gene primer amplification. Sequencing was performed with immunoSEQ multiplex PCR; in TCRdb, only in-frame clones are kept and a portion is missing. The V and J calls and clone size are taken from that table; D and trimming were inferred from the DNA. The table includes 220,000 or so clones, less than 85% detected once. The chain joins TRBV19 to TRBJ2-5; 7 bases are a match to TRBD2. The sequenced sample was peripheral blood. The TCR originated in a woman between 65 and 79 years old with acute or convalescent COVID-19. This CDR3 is CASSSPRWEGGETQYF. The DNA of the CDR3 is TGTGCCAGTAGTTCTCCTCGGTGGGAGGGAGGAGAGACCCAGTACTTC.